The rows below give T cell receptor beta chains drawn from one sample of a study of CD8 T cells in Susac syndrome. One entry per CDR3 protein, called by TCRdb with MiXCR from the immunoSEQ multiplex PCR reads. The data hold about 120,000 distinct CDR3 sequences, with over 90% observed a single time. Sequencing was carried out using CD4+ T cells from PBMCs. All receptors come from a human donor with Susac syndrome. The CDR3 runs from the conserved cysteine through the conserved F or W. D genes are given only for firm matches. Clone sizes are given selectively: once, few, many, or a class where the clone is expanded.

DNA: TGTGCCAGCAGCCTAGGGGGTGCGGGACAGCTTGAAAAACTGTTTTTT
CDR3: CASSLGGAGQLEKLFF
V: TRBV28
size: NA
length: 16
J: TRBJ1-4
D: TRBD1

DNA: TGTGCCAGCAGCCCGGGGAATCTGAACACTGAAGCTTTCTTT
CDR3: CASSPGNLNTEAFF
V: TRBV25-1
size: NA
length: 14
J: TRBJ1-1
D: NA

DNA: TGTGCCAGCGCGTATAGCAATCAGCCCCAGCATTTT
CDR3: CASAYSNQPQHF
V: TRBV12-3/TRBV12-4
size: NA
length: 12
J: TRBJ1-5
D: NA

DNA: TGTGCCAGCAGCCAAGAAGCAGGTGCCATATATTTT
CDR3: CASSQEAGAIYF
V: TRBV3-1
size: NA
length: 12
J: TRBJ1-3
D: NA

DNA: TGTGCCAGCATTCCCTTAGGGGCTAGCGCAGTCGAGCAGTACTTC
CDR3: CASIPLGASAVEQYF
V: TRBV28
size: NA
length: 15
J: TRBJ2-7
D: NA

DNA: TGTGCCAGCAGCCAAGAGCGGGTCCTTTCGGGCTACACCTTC
CDR3: CASSQERVLSGYTF
V: TRBV4-2
size: once
length: 14
J: TRBJ1-2
D: NA

DNA: TGTGCCAGCAGTTTTGGCCCTAGTCACGGCACCGGGGAGCTGTTTTTT
CDR3: CASSFGPSHGTGELFF
V: TRBV12-3/TRBV12-4
size: NA
length: 16
J: TRBJ2-2
D: NA

DNA: TGTGCCAGCAGCCAAGGGACAGGGAACACTGAAGCTTTCTTT
CDR3: CASSQGTGNTEAFF
V: TRBV3-1
size: NA
length: 14
J: TRBJ1-1
D: TRBD1

DNA: TGTGCCAGCAGCCAAGATATTTTCGGGGACAATGAGCAGTTCTTC
CDR3: CASSQDIFGDNEQFF
V: TRBV14
size: once
length: 15
J: TRBJ2-1
D: NA

DNA: TGTGCCACCAGCAGAGACCTCCACAGGGAAGCTTTCTTT
CDR3: CATSRDLHREAFF
V: TRBV15
size: NA
length: 13
J: TRBJ1-1
D: NA

DNA: TGTGCCAGCGGCGGGTCTCCCTACGAGCAGTACTTC
CDR3: CASGGSPYEQYF
V: TRBV18
size: NA
length: 12
J: TRBJ2-7
D: NA

DNA: TGTGCCAGCAGTGAACCCCCCTATGGCTACACCTTC
CDR3: CASSEPPYGYTF
V: TRBV25-1
size: NA
length: 12
J: TRBJ1-2
D: NA

DNA: TGTGCCAGCAGCTCCCGGACAGGGTGGATGAACACTGAAGCTTTCTTT
CDR3: CASSSRTGWMNTEAFF
V: TRBV5-4
size: NA
length: 16
J: TRBJ1-1
D: TRBD1

DNA: TGTGCCAGCAGCTTAGAACTTATAAAGACCCAGTACTTC
CDR3: CASSLELIKTQYF
V: TRBV7-6
size: NA
length: 13
J: TRBJ2-5
D: NA

DNA: TGTGCCAGCAGTTACTCTTCCGGAACGAACACCGGGGAGCTGTTTTTT
CDR3: CASSYSSGTNTGELFF
V: TRBV6-5
size: NA
length: 16
J: TRBJ2-2
D: NA

DNA: TGTGCCAGCAGCTTGGGACAGGCTGAAGCTTTCTTT
CDR3: CASSLGQAEAFF
V: TRBV7-9
size: NA
length: 12
J: TRBJ1-1
D: TRBD1

DNA: TGTGCCTGGACTAAGGGGTGGGCTGAAGCTTTCTTT
CDR3: CAWTKGWAEAFF
V: TRBV30
size: NA
length: 12
J: TRBJ1-1
D: NA

DNA: TGTGCCTGGAGTGCCCGAGGGTCCGTTCACGAGCAGTACTTC
CDR3: CAWSARGSVHEQYF
V: TRBV30
size: NA
length: 14
J: TRBJ2-7
D: NA

DNA: TGTGCCCTGGGGCGGGGGGCCACAGATACGCAGTATTTT
CDR3: CALGRGATDTQYF
V: TRBV28
size: NA
length: 13
J: TRBJ2-3
D: TRBD2

DNA: TGTGCCAGCAGTTACCTGGCGGGAGGATTACAGCAGACCCAGTACTTC
CDR3: CASSYLAGGLQQTQYF
V: TRBV6-2/TRBV6-3
size: NA
length: 16
J: TRBJ2-5
D: TRBD2

DNA: TGCGCCAGCAGCCAAGGGGACAGGGGGCACGGGGAGCTGTTTTTT
CDR3: CASSQGDRGHGELFF
V: TRBV4-1
size: NA
length: 15
J: TRBJ2-2
D: TRBD1

DNA: TGTGCCAGCAGGTTTGGGACTAGCAGCAATGAGCAGTTCTTC
CDR3: CASRFGTSSNEQFF
V: TRBV12-3/TRBV12-4
size: NA
length: 14
J: TRBJ2-1
D: TRBD2

DNA: TGTGCCAGCAGTCCCCTCGCCGGGAGTACGGAGACCCAGTACTTC
CDR3: CASSPLAGSTETQYF
V: TRBV28
size: NA
length: 15
J: TRBJ2-5
D: NA

DNA: TGTGCCAGTATTAGGGAGGGGGCAATGGCAAATGGCTACACCTTC
CDR3: CASIREGAMANGYTF
V: TRBV19
size: NA
length: 15
J: TRBJ1-2
D: TRBD1

DNA: TGTGCCAGCAGCTTAGCGGGGGCTGATACGCAGTATTTT
CDR3: CASSLAGADTQYF
V: TRBV7-9
size: NA
length: 13
J: TRBJ2-3
D: NA

DNA: TGTGCCAGCAGCCTACTAAGAGGCGAGACCCAGTACTTC
CDR3: CASSLLRGETQYF
V: TRBV11-1
size: NA
length: 13
J: TRBJ2-5
D: NA

DNA: TGCAGCGTTGCTACGATGGCCTTCTATGGCTACACCTTC
CDR3: CSVATMAFYGYTF
V: TRBV29-1
size: NA
length: 13
J: TRBJ1-2
D: NA

DNA: TGCAGTGCCCGTAGGGGGGCCGGGGACGAGCAGTACTTC
CDR3: CSARRGAGDEQYF
V: TRBV20-1
size: NA
length: 13
J: TRBJ2-7
D: NA

DNA: TGCAGTGCTACCATCCCTCGCGGGGCCTACAATGAGCAGTTCTTC
CDR3: CSATIPRGAYNEQFF
V: TRBV20-1
size: NA
length: 15
J: TRBJ2-1
D: NA

DNA: TGTGCCAGCAGTTTGGGAGGACAGGGTATCCATGGCTACACCTTC
CDR3: CASSLGGQGIHGYTF
V: TRBV28
size: NA
length: 15
J: TRBJ1-2
D: TRBD1

DNA: TGCGCCAGCAGCCAAGATTTGGCGGGATGGTCCTACAATGAGCAGTTCTTC
CDR3: CASSQDLAGWSYNEQFF
V: TRBV4-3
size: few
length: 17
J: TRBJ2-1
D: NA

DNA: TGTGCCAGCAGCCTACGAGACCTCACCACCGGGGAGCTGTTTTTT
CDR3: CASSLRDLTTGELFF
V: TRBV3-1
size: NA
length: 15
J: TRBJ2-2
D: NA

DNA: TGTGCCAGCAGCCAACTAGCGGGAGGGTTCACCGAGCAGTACTTC
CDR3: CASSQLAGGFTEQYF
V: TRBV3-1
size: NA
length: 15
J: TRBJ2-7
D: TRBD2

DNA: TGCAGCGAGTGGGACAGGTCACGCAATACGCAGTATTTT
CDR3: CSEWDRSRNTQYF
V: TRBV29-1
size: once
length: 13
J: TRBJ2-3
D: TRBD1

DNA: TGTGCCAGCAGCTTGACTAGTCTCTATAACAATGAGCAGTTCTTC
CDR3: CASSLTSLYNNEQFF
V: TRBV11-1
size: NA
length: 15
J: TRBJ2-1
D: NA

DNA: TGCAGCGTTGTTGGGGCAGGCACCATGGAGGGCTACACCTTC
CDR3: CSVVGAGTMEGYTF
V: TRBV29-1
size: NA
length: 14
J: TRBJ1-2
D: NA

DNA: TGCGCCAGCAGCCACCAGGGGCAGGGGTCGGGGGAGACCCAGTACTTC
CDR3: CASSHQGQGSGETQYF
V: TRBV5-1
size: NA
length: 16
J: TRBJ2-5
D: NA

DNA: TGCGCCAGCAGCCAGACGGATGGGGACGAGCAGTACTTC
CDR3: CASSQTDGDEQYF
V: TRBV4-3
size: NA
length: 13
J: TRBJ2-7
D: NA

DNA: TGTGCCAGCTCACCCCGGGGGAACACTGAAGCTTTCTTT
CDR3: CASSPRGNTEAFF
V: TRBV18
size: few
length: 13
J: TRBJ1-1
D: NA

DNA: TGTGCCAGCAGTCCGTGGCCAGGGAACCCCCAAGAGACCCAGTACTTC
CDR3: CASSPWPGNPQETQYF
V: TRBV27
size: NA
length: 16
J: TRBJ2-5
D: NA

DNA: TGTGCCAGCAGTTTAGGGGACCCAAGCACAGATACGCAGTATTTT
CDR3: CASSLGDPSTDTQYF
V: TRBV12-3/TRBV12-4
size: NA
length: 15
J: TRBJ2-3
D: NA

DNA: TGCAGTGCTAGAAACCTTGGGGCAGCAGTCGAAAAACTGTTTTTT
CDR3: CSARNLGAAVEKLFF
V: TRBV20-1
size: NA
length: 15
J: TRBJ1-4
D: NA

DNA: TGTGCCAGCACCTCTCTAGGGGGCTACACCTTC
CDR3: CASTSLGGYTF
V: TRBV9
size: once
length: 11
J: TRBJ1-2
D: NA

DNA: TGCAGTGCTAACAGGAATATGCAAGGGACCCAGTACTTC
CDR3: CSANRNMQGTQYF
V: TRBV20-1
size: NA
length: 13
J: TRBJ2-5
D: NA

DNA: TGTGCCAGCAGTTTCAGGGTGAACACTGAAGCTTTCTTT
CDR3: CASSFRVNTEAFF
V: TRBV12-3/TRBV12-4
size: once
length: 13
J: TRBJ1-1
D: NA

DNA: TGCGCCAGCAGCCAAGATCTCTTGTTTTACAAGGCTTTAGCGGATTACAATGAGCAGTTCTTC
CDR3: CASSQDLLFYKALADYNEQFF
V: TRBV4-3
size: NA
length: 21
J: TRBJ2-1
D: NA

DNA: TGCAGCGTTGCGGAACGGAATAGCAATCAGCCCCAGCATTTT
CDR3: CSVAERNSNQPQHF
V: TRBV29-1
size: NA
length: 14
J: TRBJ1-5
D: NA

DNA: TGTGCCACCAGCCTCCGGACTAGCTCCTACAATGAGCAGTTCTTC
CDR3: CATSLRTSSYNEQFF
V: TRBV15
size: NA
length: 15
J: TRBJ2-1
D: TRBD2

DNA: TGTGCCACCCAGCGGGAAGGTTGGGCAGATACGCAGTATTTT
CDR3: CATQREGWADTQYF
V: TRBV10-3
size: NA
length: 14
J: TRBJ2-3
D: TRBD2

DNA: TGTGCCTGGGGGGGCCGCGGCACTGAAGCTTTCTTT
CDR3: CAWGGRGTEAFF
V: TRBV30
size: NA
length: 12
J: TRBJ1-1
D: NA